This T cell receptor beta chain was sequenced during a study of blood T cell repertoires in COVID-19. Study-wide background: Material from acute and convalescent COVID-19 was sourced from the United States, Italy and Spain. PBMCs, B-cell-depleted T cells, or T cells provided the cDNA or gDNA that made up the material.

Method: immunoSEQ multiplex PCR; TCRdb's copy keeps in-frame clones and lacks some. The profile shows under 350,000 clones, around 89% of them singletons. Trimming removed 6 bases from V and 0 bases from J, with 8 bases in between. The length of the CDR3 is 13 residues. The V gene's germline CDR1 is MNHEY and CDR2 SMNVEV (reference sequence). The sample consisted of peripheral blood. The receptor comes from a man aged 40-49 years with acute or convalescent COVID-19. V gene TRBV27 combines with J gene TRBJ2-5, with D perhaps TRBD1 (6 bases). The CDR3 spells CASRGHYQETQYF. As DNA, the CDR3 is TGTGCCAGCAGGGGACATTACCAAGAGACCCAGTACTTC.